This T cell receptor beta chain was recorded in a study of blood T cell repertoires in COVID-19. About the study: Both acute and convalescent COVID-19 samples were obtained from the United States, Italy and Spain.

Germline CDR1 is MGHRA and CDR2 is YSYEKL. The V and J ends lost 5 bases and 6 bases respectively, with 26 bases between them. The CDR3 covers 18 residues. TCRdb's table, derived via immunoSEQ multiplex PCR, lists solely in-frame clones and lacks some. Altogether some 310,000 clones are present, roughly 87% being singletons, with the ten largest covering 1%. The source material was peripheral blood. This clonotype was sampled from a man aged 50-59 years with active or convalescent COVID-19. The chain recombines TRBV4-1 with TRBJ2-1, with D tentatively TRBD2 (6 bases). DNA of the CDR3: TGCGCCAGCAGCTATGGAGGGGCTAGGCTAGCGAGCGGCAATGAGCAGTTCTTC. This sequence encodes CASSYGGARLASGNEQFF.